These T cell receptor beta chains were read from a single sample in a study of blood T cell repertoires in COVID-19. Repertoires were generated with immunoSEQ multiplex PCR, while TCRdb's copy carries only in-frame clones and drops some. The data contain some 68,000 clones, 86% of them singletons. Sequencing input: peripheral blood. The receptor set was obtained from a man over 45 with active COVID-19. Both conserved end residues are part of each CDR3. The order of the fields is V gene, CDR3 protein.

TRBV2 | CASSEAGHYGYTF
TRBV7-2 | CATALGAGNSPLHF
TRBV6-5 | CASSYGTGFAYEQYF
TRBV6-5 | CASSDGGAGQETQYF
TRBV5-6 | CASSLGTGAYGYTF
TRBV6-5 | CASSGQSYGYTF
TRBV30 | CAWALRGLDEKLFF
TRBV5-4 | CASTIGGSAGGADTQYF
TRBV18 | CASAGAESYEQYF
TRBV5-1 | CASSFGLAGTKTYF
TRBV10-3 | CANGQDTDTQYF
TRBV21-1 | CASSKVRDREGTEAFF
TRBV28 | CASSPFVMAGNEQFF
TRBV13 | CASSLEPSGAGELFF
TRBV5-4 | CASSLNRSPGELFF
TRBV27 | CASGPGFGQPQHF
TRBV3-1/TRBV3-2 | CASSQAGGTTAQYF
TRBV11-2 | CASSLKRAGVGHYEQYF
TRBV19 | CASRRTGDEKLFF
TRBV9 | CASSVDGGNYGYTF
TRBV19 | CASSMGGRYTF
TRBV6-2/TRBV6-3 | CASSYRGEQYF
TRBV4-3 | CASSQDHPGYEQYF
TRBV28 | CASSPGTKNQPQHF
TRBV29-1 | CSAFGGGGTGGANVLTF
TRBV19 | CASTTVPGVLGPGYTF
TRBV5-5 | CASSLAGSARYEQYF
TRBV2 | CATRLGAPLIEQYF
TRBV6-1 | CASSEAWASAAYEQYF
TRBV7-9 | CASSLSGAERFYGYTF
TRBV5-1 | CASERGDTYNEQFF
TRBV27 | CASSLSRGPNQPQHF
TRBV2 | CASSGLAGRETQYF
TRBV7-2 | CASSLGGTVGKAFF
TRBV2 | CASSEEARYYGYTF
TRBV4-1 | CASSQEKGAQGYTF